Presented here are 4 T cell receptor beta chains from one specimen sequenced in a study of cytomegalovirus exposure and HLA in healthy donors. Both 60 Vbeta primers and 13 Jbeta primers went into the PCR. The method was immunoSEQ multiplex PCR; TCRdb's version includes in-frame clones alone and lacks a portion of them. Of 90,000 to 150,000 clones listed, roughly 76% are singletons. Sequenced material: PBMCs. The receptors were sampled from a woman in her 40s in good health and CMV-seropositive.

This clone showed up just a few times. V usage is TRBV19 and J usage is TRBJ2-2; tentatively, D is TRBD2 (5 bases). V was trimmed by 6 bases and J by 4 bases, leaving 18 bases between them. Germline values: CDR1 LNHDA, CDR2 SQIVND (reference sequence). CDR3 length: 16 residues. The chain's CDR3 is CASSPVLRAATGELFF. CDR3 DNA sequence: TGTGCCAGTAGCCCCGTTCTGAGGGCAGCCACCGGGGAGCTGTTTTTT.

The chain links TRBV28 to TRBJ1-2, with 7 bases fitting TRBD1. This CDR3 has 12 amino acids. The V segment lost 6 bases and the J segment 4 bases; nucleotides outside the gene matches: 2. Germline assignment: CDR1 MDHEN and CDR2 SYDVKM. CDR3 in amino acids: CASRTGPYGYTF. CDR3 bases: TGTGCCAGCAGGACAGGGCCCTATGGCTACACCTTC.

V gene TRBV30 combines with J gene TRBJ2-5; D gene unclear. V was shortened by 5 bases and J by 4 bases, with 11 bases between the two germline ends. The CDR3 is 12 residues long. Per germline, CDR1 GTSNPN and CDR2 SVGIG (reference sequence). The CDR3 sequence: CAWALVTETQYF. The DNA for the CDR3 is TGTGCCTGGGCACTCGTAACAGAGACCCAGTACTTC.

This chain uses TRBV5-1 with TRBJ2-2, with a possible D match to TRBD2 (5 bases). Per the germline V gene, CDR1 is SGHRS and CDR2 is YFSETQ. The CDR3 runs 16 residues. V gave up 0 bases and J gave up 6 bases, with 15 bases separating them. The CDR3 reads CASSLVQGRGAGELFF. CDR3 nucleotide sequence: TGCGCCAGCAGCTTGGTTCAAGGACGGGGAGCCGGGGAGCTGTTTTTT.